Reported below is one T cell receptor beta chain. Trimming cost V 4 bases and J 6 bases, with 11 bases left between them. Germline CDR1 reads SGHRS; CDR2 reads YFSETQ. The CDR3 covers 13 residues. In the study's own analysis: Amplification with reference gene primers provided the estimates of nucleated cell counts. Clones were read by immunoSEQ multiplex PCR, and TCRdb kept only the in-frame ones, dropping some. V, J and clone size are taken as reported in that table, and D and trimming were inferred from the DNA itself. This repertoire shows 150,000 to 200,000 clones, roughly four fifths found once; its top ten account for 6.5% to 8.5%. The sample is drawn from a study of blood T cell repertoires in COVID-19. Study at large: Acute-phase and convalescent COVID-19 samples originated in the United States, Italy and Spain. T cells, B-cell-depleted T cells, or PBMCs supplied cDNA or gDNA.

Those enrolled in Seattle joined during active infection and were followed longitudinally afterward. This TCR derives from an older woman with COVID-19, enrolled during active disease. Sample: peripheral blood. The V call is TRBV5-1, the J call TRBJ2-1; no definite D call. The DNA for the CDR3 is TGCGCCAGCAGCATCGACTTGGGCAATGAGCAGTTCTTC. Its translation: CASSIDLGNEQFF.